This T cell receptor (beta chain) is drawn from a study of identical twins listed by TCRdb under 2016. Some background on the complete study: The study deep-sequenced TCR alpha and beta repertoires from monozygotic twins, unrelated adults of various ages and cord blood to test whether fetal clonotypes persist. To rule out contamination, replicate twin experiments were performed at different times with different library preparation protocols. The full study reports these points: Abundant cord blood beta clonotypes carried fewer insertions; young adult naive repertoires showed a weaker similar trend, while memory repertoires showed none. A weaker excess of twin sharing was found in beta out-of-frame sequences because the signal-to-noise ratio was lowered by fewer shared sequences. Compared with coincidental sharing between unrelated individuals, out-of-frame TCR alpha sequences shared between twins had an excess of sequences with low generation probability. Recombination models systematically underestimated out-of-frame TCR alpha sharing in monozygotic twins but agreed with sharing between unrelated individuals. Conclusions relied on cross-sectional statistical analysis, since the same donors could not be followed over many years. Zero-insertion analyses could be partly confounded by invariant T cells such as MAIT and iNKT, although diverse VJ usage argued against such confounding for most clonotypes.

This clonotype was picked up many times. The specificity of this receptor is unknown. No much larger clone is present one base from it, and per-base qualities are unavailable. Libraries came from 5' RACE. Instrument on record: Illumina HiSeq 2000. A universal primer binding site was added through template switching, and the final cDNA carried a unique molecular identifier so that TCR cDNA molecules could be counted accurately. First-strand cDNA for TCR alpha and beta chains was synthesized from specific primers in the conserved constant-segment region. To control for contamination, each cDNA library was double barcoded with a SMART-Mk sample barcode plus Illumina barcodes. TruSeq adapter sequences along with Illumina sample barcodes were introduced in two successive PCR steps. The Illumina HiSeq platform was used with custom primers to sequence TCR alpha and beta cDNA libraries. On the authors' methods: Unique molecular identifiers were extracted from raw reads with MiGEC, and CDR3 positions were determined with MiXCR. For each individual, recombination models were inferred using an EM algorithm with the repgenHMM and IGoR tools. Shared clonotype analysis was performed with the tcR package in R, normalizing sharing by the product of cloneset sizes. To study raw recombination free of thymic and clonal selection effects, out-of-frame nonproductive sequences were analyzed. The public reads were quality trimmed at Q25 with fastp and then assembled into clones with MiXCR by TCRdb, keeping productive beta chains. Here each entry gathers all rows of one CDR3 protein and keeps the most common genes and DNA. The V and J calls were determined by TCRdb, not by the authors. Present in this sample are 240,000 or so distinct CDR3 sequences, roughly 13% of which were seen just once. The ten largest make up 3.5% to 4.5% of the sample.

Only healthy Caucasian donors were included. The twin cohort consisted of three pairs of female monozygotic twins, all aged about 18 to 30 years. Miltenyi CD45RO+ enrichment and human naive T-cell isolation kits were used to isolate memory (CD45RO+) and naive T cells from PBMC. From cysteine to phenylalanine, the CDR3 is 14 amino acids long. Just CDR3 DNA is preserved here, 42 bases in frame from base 1. V is shortened by 3 bases, J by 4 bases, and the region joining them spans 12 bases. CDR1 and CDR2, looked up from the germline V gene (reference sequence), are WNHNN and SYGVQD. The data also belong to a second study, concerning yellow fever vaccine responses in identical twins. The second investigation adds: The T cell response to vaccination in identical twins was reported by the authors to appear partly convergent and partly personalized. The study precisely tracked vaccine-responding T cell clones in identical twins.

The sequenced sample consisted of memory (CD45RO+) T cells sorted from blood. What this sample's cell subset or site label stands for: CD45RO+ enriched T cells. The chain is assembled from TRBV10-1 and TRBJ1-2; a tentative D match to TRBD1 spans 6 bases. The TCR sequence derives from a woman in her late teens or twenties in good health. The CDR3 protein: CASSDLGQPYGYTF. The base sequence is TGCGCCAGCAGTGACCTCGGACAGCCCTATGGCTACACCTTC.